The 29 T cell receptor beta chains given below trace back to one sample, sequenced in a study of blood T cell repertoires in COVID-19. Clones were read by immunoSEQ multiplex PCR, and TCRdb kept only the in-frame ones, dropping some. The data contain a few hundred thousand clones, about 83% of them singletons. What was sequenced was peripheral blood. The source is a man between 50 and 59 years old with active or convalescent COVID-19.

The J gene is TRBJ2-2, the V gene TRBV9, with D possibly TRBD1 on 6 matching bases. The CDR3 is made up of 16 amino acids. CDR1 is SGDLS and CDR2 is YYNGEE in the germline V gene. V gave up 2 bases and J gave up 2 bases, with 13 bases separating them. CDR3 loop: CASSVRDIVNTGELFF. The DNA for the CDR3 is TGTGCCAGCAGCGTCCGGGACATAGTTAACACCGGGGAGCTGTTTTTT.

This rearrangement joins TRBV5-4 to TRBJ2-7, with 7 bases identical to TRBD1. V lost 0 bases, J lost 2 bases, and 2 bases stayed unmatched. The CDR3 has 14 residues. Germline values: CDR1 SGHNT, CDR2 YYREEE (reference sequence). For the CDR3, the DNA is TGTGCCAGCAGCTTGGGTACAGGGGCCTACGAGCAGTACTTC. Its translation is CASSLGTGAYEQYF.

The chain uses TRBV27 and TRBJ1-2, with a tentative D call TRBD1 (5 bases). In germline, CDR1 is MNHEY, CDR2 SMNVEV (reference sequence). V was cut by 5 bases and J by 1 base, with 8 bases left in between. This CDR3 is built from 13 residues. CDR3 coding DNA: TGTGCCAGCAGTGTCCAGGGTAACTATGGCTACACCTTC. Its protein product is CASSVQGNYGYTF.

The rearrangement joins TRBV27 to TRBJ2-7, with 8 bases that match TRBD1. This CDR3 comprises 16 residues. Looked up from germline, CDR1 is MNHEY and CDR2 is SMNVEV (reference sequence). J lost 0 bases, V lost 3 bases, and 7 bases had no gene match. This chain's CDR3 is CASSLARTGNSYEQYF. DNA of the CDR3: TGTGCCAGCAGTTTGGCCAGGACAGGGAACTCCTACGAGCAGTACTTC.

The chain employs TRBV7-9 and TRBJ2-7, with D tentatively TRBD2 (5 bases). Germline V lookup: CDR1 SEHNR, CDR2 FQNEAQ (reference sequence). V lost 4 bases and J lost 7, with 11 bases in between. The CDR3 spans 12 residues. Written as DNA, the CDR3 is TGTGCCAGCAGCTATAGACGAGGGGAGCAGTACTTC. Translated: CASSYRRGEQYF.

This chain joins TRBV15 and TRBJ2-2; tentatively, D is TRBD2 (5 bases). The CDR3 is 15 residues long. V was clipped by 3 bases and J by 2 bases, with 10 bases between them. The germline CDR1 and CDR2 sequences are LNHNV and YYDKDF (reference sequence). Here the CDR3 DNA reads TGTGCCACCAGCAGGGGAGCCGGCAACACCGGGGAGCTGTTTTTT. Residues: CATSRGAGNTGELFF.

The chain links TRBV19 to TRBJ2-3; TRBD1 matches 7 bases. The CDR3 sequence is 17 residues long. Trimming cost V 5 bases and J 4 bases; bases outside gene matches: 15. CDR1 and CDR2 (germline): LNHDA, SQIVND (reference sequence). The CDR3 sequence: CASSPGHGRGGADTQYF. CDR3 sequence (DNA): TGTGCCAGTAGTCCAGGCCACGGAAGAGGGGGCGCAGATACGCAGTATTTT.

The chain is built from TRBV2 and TRBJ1-6, with D perhaps TRBD1 (5 bases). CDR1 is SNHLY and CDR2 is FYNNEI in the germline V gene. V was shortened by 3 bases and J by 16 bases, with 13 bases between the two germline ends. The CDR3 covers 12 residues. DNA for the CDR3: TGTGCCAGCAGTGAGATTTGGGACTGGCTCCACTTT. Protein sequence: CASSEIWDWLHF.

J is TRBJ2-5 and V is TRBV5-1; 10 positions agree with TRBD1. Germline V gene data show CDR1 as SGHRS and CDR2 as YFSETQ. This CDR3 has 15 residues. V lost 5 bases, J lost 5 bases, and 9 bases stayed unmatched. The CDR3 spells CASSQDRGRGETQYF. The CDR3 DNA reads as TGCGCCAGCAGTCAAGACAGGGGGCGCGGTGAGACCCAGTACTTC.

DNA of the CDR3: TGTGCCTGGAACGCGGGGGGGCCGAAGACCCAGTACTTC. Amino acids: CAWNAGGPKTQYF. The chain employs TRBV30 and TRBJ2-5; 9 bases match TRBD2. The CDR3 runs 13 residues. The V gene end was trimmed by 4 bases and the J gene end by 6 bases; junction bases not matched to a gene: 6. Germline CDR1 is GTSNPN and CDR2 is SVGIG (reference sequence).

About this clone: This CDR3 is also generated by other DNA sequences in the sample. The chain recombines TRBV9 with TRBJ2-3, with D tentatively TRBD2 (6 bases). This CDR3 region has 14 residues. CDR1 is SGDLS and CDR2 is YYNGEE in the germline V gene. Trimming removed 2 bases from V and 1 base from J, with 8 bases in between. CDR3 DNA: TGTGCCAGCAGCGTGTCGGGGGGCACAGATACGCAGTATTTT. Encoded protein: CASSVSGGTDTQYF.

The sample holds one count of this clone. The rearrangement uses TRBV3-1 (or the pseudogene TRBV3-2) and TRBJ2-1, with 10 bases identical to TRBD2. The CDR3 consists of 16 residues. The germline V gene has CDR1 LGHDT and CDR2 YNNKEL (reference sequence). Unmatched junction bases numbered 11, after V lost 3 bases and J lost 9 bases. CDR3 sequence reads: CASSHVSGGARTEQFF. CDR3 DNA sequence: TGTGCCAGCAGCCATGTCAGCGGGGGGGCCCGTACTGAGCAGTTCTTC.

About this clone: Other DNA sequences within the sample encode an identical CDR3. The chain links TRBV7-3 to TRBJ2-1; no firm D call. V shed 4 bases and J shed 1 base, with 8 bases lying between them. The CDR3 consists of 14 residues. Germline V lookup: CDR1 SGHTA, CDR2 FQGTGA. CDR3 sequence reads: CASSSRGSYNEQFF. The CDR3 DNA reads as TGTGCCAGCAGCTCGAGAGGTTCCTACAATGAGCAGTTCTTC.

The V gene is TRBV30, the J gene TRBJ1-2, with D maybe TRBD1 (5 bases). This CDR3 region has 12 residues. V lost 3 bases and J lost 13, with 18 bases in between. In germline, CDR1 is GTSNPN, CDR2 SVGIG (reference sequence). The DNA for the CDR3 is TGTGCCTGGAGCCAGGGTTGGGGTTGGTGCACCTTC. It yields the protein CAWSQGWGWCTF.

The chain is built from TRBV6-2 or TRBV6-3 and TRBJ1-5, with 8 nucleotides matching TRBD1. The CDR3 covers 14 residues. Per the germline V gene, CDR1 is MNHEY and CDR2 is SVGEGT. Germline trimming cut 5 bases from V and 6 bases from J; bases unmatched to any gene: 6. The CDR3 is CASSITGGAQPQHF. For the CDR3, the DNA is TGTGCCAGCAGTATTACAGGGGGAGCTCAGCCCCAGCATTTT.

This clone was found a few times. V is TRBV18 and J is TRBJ2-7, with D possibly matching TRBD2 (6 bases). The CDR3 contains 13 residues. Between the trimmed V and J ends, which lost 2 bases and 6 bases, there was a span of 11 bases. The germline V gene encodes CDR1 KGHSH and CDR2 LQKENI. CDR3 residues: CASSPFREFEQYF. The CDR3 DNA reads TGTGCCAGCTCACCATTCCGGGAGTTCGAGCAGTACTTC.

V gene TRBV19 combines with J gene TRBJ1-2, with D maybe TRBD1 (6 bases). Germline loops: CDR1 LNHDA, CDR2 SQIVND (reference sequence). V lost 1 base and J lost 8, with 14 bases in between. The CDR3 covers 14 residues. This CDR3 is CASSIGQGRNGYTF. The CDR3 DNA follows: TGTGCCAGTAGTATAGGGCAGGGGAGAAACGGCTACACCTTC.

The V and J genes are TRBV6-2 or TRBV6-3 and TRBJ2-7; TRBD1 matches at 9 bases. The CDR3 has 15 residues. Germline CDR1 is MNHEY and CDR2 is SVGEGT. Germline trimming cut 5 bases from V and 1 base from J; bases unmatched to any gene: 6. The CDR3 sequence: CASSAAGTGSYEQYF. CDR3 bases: TGTGCCAGCAGTGCCGCCGGGACAGGGTCCTACGAGCAGTACTTC.

This sequence joins TRBV27 and TRBJ2-5; 8 nucleotides line up with TRBD1. Germline V gene data show CDR1 as MNHEY and CDR2 as SMNVEV (reference sequence). This CDR3 contains 15 residues. The junction had 6 bases not matched to a gene; V was cut back by 1 base and J by 5 bases. This CDR3 reads CASSLWQGAGETQYF. DNA of the CDR3: TGTGCCAGCAGTTTATGGCAGGGGGCCGGGGAGACCCAGTACTTC.

The chain employs TRBV4-1 and TRBJ2-7; D is undetermined. The germline V and J ends were trimmed by 7 bases and 3 bases, with 13 bases remaining between them. Germline V lookup: CDR1 MGHRA, CDR2 YSYEKL. The CDR3 is 13 residues long. This chain's CDR3 is CASTITSGYEQYF. Written as DNA, the CDR3 is TGCGCCAGCACCATCACTTCGGGCTACGAGCAGTACTTC.

This clone was recorded a few times. The CDR3 DNA sequence: TGTGCCAGCAGTGAATCTCTGTACGGTAGGGGCTCCTATAATTCACCCCTCCACTTT. It encodes CASSESLYGRGSYNSPLHF. The genes are TRBV6-1 and TRBJ1-6; weak D call: TRBD1 (5 bases). CDR1 and CDR2 (germline): MNHNS, SASEGT. This CDR3 contains 19 residues. With 2 bases removed from V and 0 bases from J, the gap between germline ends came to 17 bases.

The chain joins TRBV7-9 to TRBJ1-3, with 7 bases aligning to TRBD1. CDR1 is SEHNR, CDR2 FQNEAQ, per germline (reference sequence). The ends lost 3 bases at V and 2 bases at J; junction bases unmatched: 1. CDR3 length: 14 residues. DNA of the CDR3: TGTGCCAGCAGCTTCGGGACAGCTGGAAACACCATATATTTT. Encoded protein: CASSFGTAGNTIYF.

The chain links TRBV28 to TRBJ1-5; no clear D. Per germline, CDR1 MDHEN and CDR2 SYDVKM. Trimming shortened V by 5 bases and J by 5 bases, and 19 bases separated the two germline ends. The CDR3 extends over 16 amino acids. CDR3 DNA sequence: TGTGCCAGCAGTATCGACGCAAACCGAGGGCATCAGCCCCAGCATTTT. This sequence encodes CASSIDANRGHQPQHF. Combining the CDR3 with reference TRBV28 and TRBJ1-5 gives the whole variable domain DVKVTQSSRYLVKRTGEKVFLECVQDMDHENMFWYRQDPGLGLRLIYFSYDVKMKEKGDIPEGYSVSREKKERFSLILESASTNQTSMYLCASSIDANRGHQPQHFGDGTRLSIL.

This clone has a single count. The V call is TRBV29-1, the J call TRBJ2-3, with TRBD2 as a possible D gene (5 bases). The CDR3 is 12 residues long. Trimming took 4 bases from V and 6 from J, leaving 11 bases between them. Looked up from germline, CDR1 is SQVTM and CDR2 is ANQGSEA. The CDR3: CSVGLPGDTQYF. The CDR3 region has the DNA TGCAGCGTTGGACTACCCGGGGATACGCAGTATTTT.

The gene calls are TRBV18 and TRBJ1-4; D remains ambiguous. The CDR3 is 14 residues long. Trimming removed 1 base from V and 3 bases from J, with 6 bases in between. In germline, CDR1 is KGHSH, CDR2 LQKENI. CDR3 loop: CASSPRQANEKLFF. The CDR3 DNA reads as TGTGCCAGCTCACCACGGCAGGCTAATGAAAAACTGTTTTTT.

This rearrangement joins TRBV7-2 to TRBJ2-3, with 9 positions matching TRBD1. The CDR3 loop spans 17 amino acids. Germline assignment: CDR1 SGHTA and CDR2 FQGNSA. The V and J ends lost 3 bases and 3 bases, in that order; junction bases with no gene match: 10. The CDR3 sequence: CASSFPTTGGDTDTQYF. The CDR3 DNA follows: TGTGCCAGCAGCTTCCCAACTACAGGGGGCGATACAGATACGCAGTATTTT.

The chain's CDR3 is CASSQGGHQPQHF. DNA for the CDR3: TGTGCCAGCAGCCAAGGCGGTCACCAGCCCCAGCATTTT. The rearrangement links TRBV3-1 (or the pseudogene TRBV3-2) to TRBJ1-5; D is unclear. The germline V and J ends were trimmed by 1 base and 7 bases, with 8 bases remaining between them. This CDR3 spans 13 amino acids. Germline loops: CDR1 LGHDT, CDR2 YNNKEL (reference sequence).

This clone was observed a handful of times. The chain is built from TRBV2 and TRBJ1-5; possibly TRBD1 for D (5 bases). CDR3 length equals 13 residues. Germline lookup yields CDR1 SNHLY and CDR2 FYNNEI. Trimming took off 7 bases at V and 5 bases at J, with 12 bases between the two ends. The CDR3 bases are TGTGCCAGCAAAGGGGCCTCCGATCAGCCCCAGCATTTT. Translating it yields CASKGASDQPQHF.

In nucleotides, the CDR3 is TGTGCCAGCAGGAAGGACAGTAGGATATCAACTAATGAAAAACTGTTTTTT. This encodes CASRKDSRISTNEKLFF. The V call is TRBV2, the J call TRBJ1-4, with TRBD1 as a possible D gene (6 bases). V lost 6 bases and J 0 bases, leaving 17 bases between the germline ends. This CDR3 region has 17 residues. Germline loops: CDR1 SNHLY, CDR2 FYNNEI.